What follows are 31 T cell receptor beta chains derived from one specimen sequenced in a study of blood T cells in healthy people across ages. It was with a sample-barcoded 5' primer and a J-beta primer mix that a second PCR of about 7 to 12 cycles was run. TCRdb ran MiXCR on the 5' RACE reads and lists one entry per CDR3 protein. The profile shows roughly 800,000 distinct CDR3 sequences, roughly 25% of them singletons. These data are also associated with another study on T cells of mothers and their children.

Sequenced: blood. All receptors derive from a boy aged 5-17 years in good health.

The chain combines TRBV6-1 with TRBJ2-7, with D unclear. V shed 8 bases and J shed 5 bases, with 19 bases lying between them. CDR1 and CDR2 from the germline V gene are MNHNS and SASEGT. This CDR3 is built from 14 residues. For the CDR3, the DNA is TGTGCCAGCGAAGGTGGGCTAGACCCCAACGAGCAGTACTTC. Protein: CASEGGLDPNEQYF.

This clonotype was seen only a few times. This chain connects TRBV4-1 to TRBJ1-6; 7 positions match TRBD1. The length of the CDR3 is 18 residues. Germline assignment: CDR1 MGHRA and CDR2 YSYEKL. V lost 1 base, J lost 9 bases, and 15 bases stayed unmatched. The CDR3 coding sequence is TGCGCCAGCAGCCAAGTCGAGCTACAGGGGATGCAGGGTTCACCCCTCCACTTT. The encoded protein is CASSQVELQGMQGSPLHF.

The chain has TRBV4-1 and TRBJ1-6; TRBD1 matches at 7 bases. The CDR3 extends over 14 amino acids. Trimming at V came to 0 bases and at J to 14 bases, leaving 7 bases not matched to a gene. Per germline, CDR1 MGHRA and CDR2 YSYEKL. The CDR3 DNA reads as TGCGCCAGCAGCCAAGATTTGGGTGACAGGGCCCTCCACTTT. Translating it yields CASSQDLGDRALHF.

A few counts support this clonotype. This chain uses TRBV3-1 with TRBJ2-3; TRBD2 matches 14 bases. CDR1 and CDR2 from the germline V gene are LGHDT and YNNKEL (reference sequence). The CDR3 is 18 residues long. J lost 2 bases, V lost 3 bases, and 7 bases had no gene match. The CDR3 DNA follows: TGTGCCAGCAGCCACATGGGACTAGCGGGAGAGAACACAGATACGCAGTATTTT. Its translation is CASSHMGLAGENTDTQYF.

This chain connects TRBV7-6 to TRBJ2-5; TRBD1 matches 8 bases. The V and J ends lost 5 bases and 5 bases, in that order; junction bases with no gene match: 13. CDR1 and CDR2 from the germline V gene are SGHVS and FNYEAQ. This CDR3 region has 16 residues. The CDR3 DNA reads TGTGCCAGCAGCCGAAGACCAGGGGGCTCTGGGGAGACCCAGTACTTC. It yields the protein CASSRRPGGSGETQYF.

This clonotype has only a few counts. The genes are TRBV29-1 and TRBJ2-5, with D maybe TRBD1 (6 bases). CDR1 and CDR2 from the germline V gene are SQVTM and ANQGSEA. The CDR3 has 13 residues. Trimming left V 8 bases short and J 5 bases short, with 18 bases between. This chain's CDR3 is CSSGHRSGETQYF. CDR3 nucleotide sequence: TGCAGCTCGGGACACCGGTCGGGCGAGACCCAGTACTTC.

V and J are TRBV11-2 and TRBJ2-5; a weak D match, TRBD1 (7 bases). The germline V and J ends were trimmed by 4 bases and 5 bases, with 26 bases remaining between them. Germline CDR1 and CDR2: SGHAT and FQNNGV. The CDR3 spans 18 residues. CDR3 bases: TGTGCCAGCAGCTCCCTCGGGCAGGGGGGCCTCCGTAAGGAGACCCAGTACTTC. Translation gives CASSSLGQGGLRKETQYF.

The V and J genes are TRBV7-9 and TRBJ2-1; 9 nucleotides agree with TRBD1. The better agreement between TRBJ2-7 and the DNA end casts doubt on the J call. The CDR3 length is 16 residues. CDR1 and CDR2 from the germline V gene are SEHNR and FQNEAQ (reference sequence). In DNA form, the CDR3 reads TGTGCCAGCAGCTTAGAGAGACAGGGGGTCTCCTACGAGCAGTACTTC. It translates to CASSLERQGVSYEQYF.

The chain joins TRBV7-9 to TRBJ2-1; D gene ambiguous. The J call is in doubt because the DNA end fits TRBJ2-7 better. The CDR3 spans 12 residues. Looked up from germline, CDR1 is SEHNR and CDR2 is FQNEAQ (reference sequence). The CDR3 loop reads CASSKSAYEQYF. DNA of the CDR3: TGTGCCAGCAGCAAATCGGCCTACGAGCAGTACTTC.

This clonotype was seen more than once but under ten times. The rearrangement uses TRBV4-1 and TRBJ1-4; 7 bases agree with TRBD1. From germline, CDR1 is MGHRA and CDR2 YSYEKL. Germline trimming cut 6 bases from V and 11 bases from J; bases unmatched to any gene: 6. The CDR3 is made up of 12 amino acids. The CDR3 region is CASRDRFGKLFF. As DNA, the CDR3 is TGCGCCAGCAGGGACAGGTTCGGGAAACTGTTTTTT.

This clonotype was seen only a few times. This rearrangement joins TRBV11-3 to TRBJ2-1, with 8 bases lining up with TRBD1. The J call could be wrong; TRBJ2-5 is a better fit for the DNA end. The CDR3 spans 14 residues. Germline V CDR1 and CDR2: SGHNT, YENEEA. CDR3 coding DNA: TGTGCCAGCAGTTCAGACCAGGGGGCAGAGACCCAGTACTTC. Its translation is CASSSDQGAETQYF.

This clonotype occurred a few times. The chain links TRBV7-9 to TRBJ2-2; 10 bases align to TRBD2. This CDR3 spans 16 amino acids. Per germline, CDR1 SEHNR and CDR2 FQNEAQ (reference sequence). The V gene end was trimmed by 4 bases and the J gene end by 6 bases; junction bases not matched to a gene: 8. The DNA for the CDR3 is TGTGCCAGCAGCTCCTGGACTAGCGGAGGGGCCGGGGAGCTGTTTTTT. Translating it yields CASSSWTSGGAGELFF.

The chain recombines TRBV29-1 with TRBJ1-2, with D maybe TRBD1 (6 bases). The germline V and J ends were trimmed by 7 bases and 6 bases, with 15 bases remaining between them. This CDR3 comprises 12 residues. CDR1 and CDR2 (germline): SQVTM, ANQGSEA. The CDR3 sequence is CSGTTGYDGYTF. CDR3 DNA sequence: TGCAGCGGTACGACAGGTTACGATGGCTACACCTTC.

The V gene is TRBV7-2, the J gene TRBJ2-7; either TRBD1 or TRBD2 may supply D (6 bases each). The assigned J gene may be wrong: the sequence end matches TRBJ2-5 better. Germline loops: CDR1 SGHTA, CDR2 FQGNSA. The CDR3 loop spans 14 amino acids. CDR3 sequence reads: CASSSEGGFETQYF. In DNA, the CDR3 is TGTGCCAGCAGTTCGGAGGGGGGCTTTGAGACCCAGTACTTC.

The genes are TRBV18 and TRBJ2-1, with unresolved D. Germline V gene lookup returns CDR1 KGHSH and CDR2 LQKENI. Trimming pared 4 bases from V and 1 base from J, leaving 11 bases between. The CDR3 length is 15 residues. The CDR3 nucleotides read TGTGCCAGCTCACTGTCGACACTGTCCTACAATGAGCAGTTCTTC. Protein: CASSLSTLSYNEQFF. Together with reference TRBV18 and TRBJ2-1, the CDR3 gives the full variable domain: NAGVMQNPRHLVRRRGQEARLRCSPMKGHSHVYWYRQLPEEGLKFMVYLQKENIIDESGMPKERFSAEFPKEGPSILRIQQVVRGDSAAYFCASSLSTLSYNEQFFGPGTRLTVL.

The chain couples TRBV15 to TRBJ2-3; 8 bases are shared with TRBD1. The germline V gene encodes CDR1 LNHNV and CDR2 YYDKDF (reference sequence). The CDR3 sequence is 17 residues long. V trimming: 1 base; J trimming: 2 bases; junction bases outside the gene matches: 8. In DNA, the CDR3 is TGTGCCACCAGCAGAGGAGTTGGGACAGGCCCCACAGATACGCAGTATTTT. Its translation: CATSRGVGTGPTDTQYF.

V gene TRBV7-2 combines with J gene TRBJ2-5; 7 bases agree with TRBD1. CDR3 size: 13 residues. Trimming removed 6 bases from V and 3 bases from J; junction bases left unmatched: 4. CDR1 and CDR2 from the germline V gene are SGHTA and FQGNSA. CDR3 protein: CASRGGQEETQYF. The CDR3 DNA reads as TGTGCCAGCAGAGGCGGACAGGAAGAGACCCAGTACTTC. Looking up the rest from reference TRBV7-2 and TRBJ2-5 gives the full variable domain: GAGVSQSPSNKVTEKGKDVELRCDPISGHTALYWYRQSLGQGLEFLIYFQGNSAPDKSGLPSDRFSAERTGGSVSTLTIQRTQQEDSAVYLCASRGGQEETQYFGPGTRLLVL.

In its sample, this clonotype was seen many times. The V call is TRBV5-1, the J call TRBJ2-5, with no clear D. V was shortened by 1 base and J by 2 bases, with 12 bases between the two germline ends. The length of the CDR3 is 15 residues. Germline CDR1 and CDR2: SGHRS and YFSETQ. The CDR3 DNA is TGCGCCAGCAGCTTGTTCTTTAAGGCGCAAGAGACCCAGTACTTC. As protein: CASSLFFKAQETQYF.

There are a few counts of this clonotype. This sequence joins TRBV10-3 and TRBJ1-5; D call uncertain. V lost 3 bases, J lost 3 bases, and 12 bases lay in between. Germline V gene sequence: CDR1 ENHRY, CDR2 SYGVKD. The length of the CDR3 is 15 residues. The CDR3 loop reads CAISDRQRFNQPQHF. The CDR3 DNA sequence: TGTGCCATCAGTGATCGGCAAAGATTCAATCAGCCCCAGCATTTT.

The CDR3: CASSLGTSSGEQFF. Written as DNA, the CDR3 is TGTGCCAGCAGCTTAGGAACTAGTTCGGGTGAGCAGTTCTTC. The chain has TRBV7-8 and TRBJ2-5, with D tentatively TRBD2 (5 bases). The J call may be mistaken, given a closer DNA end match to TRBJ2-1. The germline gives CDR1 SGHVS, CDR2 FQNEAQ. The CDR3 loop spans 14 amino acids.

The chain links TRBV28 to TRBJ2-3, with 15 positions matching TRBD2. The CDR3 extends over 16 amino acids. V trimming: 4 bases; J trimming: 5 bases; junction bases outside the gene matches: 4. CDR1 and CDR2 (germline): MDHEN, SYDVKM. The CDR3 region has the DNA TGTGCCAGCAGTTCATCGGGACTAGCGGGGGGAGATACGCAGTATTTT. Translation: CASSSSGLAGGDTQYF.

This clonotype was observed once. The chain uses TRBV7-9 and TRBJ1-4; no definite D call. Per the germline V gene, CDR1 is SEHNR and CDR2 is FQNEAQ (reference sequence). The CDR3 extends over 15 amino acids. Trimming cost V 3 bases and J 4 bases, with 12 bases left between them. The CDR3 DNA reads TGTGCCAGCAGCTTCTTGGGAAGAGATAATGAAAAACTGTTTTTT. It encodes CASSFLGRDNEKLFF.

This clonotype was picked up a small number of times. In DNA form, the CDR3 reads TGTGCCAGCAGCTTGGGCGGCCTTCTAGGGGGCTACACCTTC. Its translation: CASSLGGLLGGYTF. The chain has TRBV7-2 and TRBJ1-2, with no clear D. The germline V and J ends were trimmed by 3 bases and 8 bases, with 16 bases remaining between them. This CDR3 is 14 amino acids long. Per germline, CDR1 SGHTA and CDR2 FQGNSA.

This rearrangement joins TRBV29-1 to TRBJ2-3; 8 bases match TRBD1. The V and J ends lost 8 bases and 4 bases, in that order; junction bases with no gene match: 8. The CDR3 runs 13 residues. The germline CDR1 and CDR2 sequences are SQVTM and ANQGSEA. CDR3 in amino acids: CSFFNRGADTQYF. The DNA for the CDR3 is TGCAGCTTTTTCAACAGGGGGGCAGATACGCAGTATTTT.

The J gene is TRBJ2-5, the V gene TRBV7-9; D is unclear. The closer fit of TRBJ2-7 to the DNA end suggests the J call may be wrong. The CDR3 has 14 residues. Germline CDR1 and CDR2: SEHNR and FQNEAQ (reference sequence). CDR3 sequence: CASSFTQALNEQYF. The DNA for the CDR3 is TGTGCCAGCAGCTTTACCCAGGCATTGAACGAGCAGTACTTC.

On this clonotype: The CDR3 ends on some other residue instead of the conserved phenylalanine or tryptophan, so this is likely a read error. V and J are TRBV10-1 and TRBJ1-1, with D possibly being TRBD1 (6 bases). Trimming shortened V by 0 bases and J by 10 bases, and 18 bases separated the two germline ends. The CDR3 has 15 amino acids. CDR1 is WNHNN and CDR2 is SYGVQD in the germline V gene (reference sequence). The CDR3 protein is CASSESKLQGLGAFS. CDR3 coding DNA: TGCGCCAGCAGTGAGTCAAAACTACAGGGTCTCGGAGCTTTCTCT.

J is TRBJ2-5 and V is TRBV4-2, with 8 bases identical to TRBD2. The J call is uncertain, as TRBJ2-1 better fits the DNA end. From germline, CDR1 is LGHNA and CDR2 YNFKEQ. The CDR3 spans 17 residues. The DNA of the CDR3 is TGTGCCAGCAGCCAAGGGGCGCTAGCGGGCAACTACAATGAGCAGTTCTTC. As protein: CASSQGALAGNYNEQFF.

This clonotype was recorded a few times. The V and J genes are TRBV12-3 or TRBV12-4 and TRBJ1-1, with D unresolved. The CDR3 covers 11 residues. Trimming took off 3 bases at V and 10 bases at J, with 9 bases between the two ends. The CDR3 region has the DNA TGTGCCAGCAGTTTGGGTGGTGTAGCTTTCTTT. It is translated as CASSLGGVAFF.

This chain uses TRBV5-1 with TRBJ2-4; 9 bases agree with TRBD1. The junction had 6 bases not matched to a gene; V was cut back by 3 bases and J by 5 bases. The CDR3 runs to 15 residues. The V gene's germline CDR1 is SGHRS and CDR2 YFSETQ. CDR3 nucleotide sequence: TGCGCCAGCAGCTGGCAGGACAGGGGCGAAAACATTCAGTACTTC. Translating it yields CASSWQDRGENIQYF.

The chain is built from TRBV7-2 and TRBJ1-3, with D uncertain. The ends were cut back, 3 bases at V and 0 bases at J, with 6 bases in the middle. CDR1 is SGHTA and CDR2 is FQGNSA in the germline V gene. This CDR3 is 14 amino acids long. This chain's CDR3 is CASSFRLSGNTIYF. Here the CDR3 DNA reads TGTGCCAGCAGCTTCAGACTCTCTGGAAACACCATATATTTT.

The chain employs TRBV28 and TRBJ2-5; 7 nucleotides align to TRBD2. CDR1 and CDR2 from the germline V gene are MDHEN and SYDVKM. V trimming: 5 bases; J trimming: 5 bases; junction bases outside the gene matches: 14. The CDR3 is made up of 16 amino acids. CDR3 sequence reads: CASSPLAELRRETQYF. The DNA for the CDR3 is TGTGCCAGCAGTCCCCTAGCGGAATTAAGGCGGGAGACCCAGTACTTC.